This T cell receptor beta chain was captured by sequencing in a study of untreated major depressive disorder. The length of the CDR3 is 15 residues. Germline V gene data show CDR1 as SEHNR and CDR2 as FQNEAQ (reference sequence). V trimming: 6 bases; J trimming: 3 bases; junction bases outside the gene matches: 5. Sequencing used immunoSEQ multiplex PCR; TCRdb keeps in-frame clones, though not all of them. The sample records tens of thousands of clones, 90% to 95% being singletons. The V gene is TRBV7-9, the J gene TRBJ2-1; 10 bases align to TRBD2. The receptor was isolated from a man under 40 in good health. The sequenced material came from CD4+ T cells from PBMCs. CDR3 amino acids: CASRPTSGNYNEQFF. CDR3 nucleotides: TGTGCCAGCAGGCCTACTAGCGGGAACTACAATGAGCAGTTCTTC.